The present T cell receptor beta chain was sequenced within a study of PD-1 blockade in classical Hodgkin lymphoma. Broader study findings: Before treatment, TCR diversity in newly diagnosed patients was reportedly lower than in healthy donors.

Here immunoSEQ multiplex PCR was the method, and the copy in TCRdb shows in-frame clones only, minus some. The sample comprises about 97,000 clones, over 80% of which are singletons, and 9.5% to 15% rests with the top ten. About this clone: Its cognate antigen is unknown.

Each patient experienced a relapse that followed autologous stem cell transplantation, and brentuximab vedotin exposure varied. The V and J ends lost 5 bases and 4 bases respectively, with 17 bases between them. The germline V gene has CDR1 SGHTA and CDR2 FQGNSA. This CDR3 is 15 amino acids long. The TCR was taken from a human donor with classical Hodgkin lymphoma. The V call is TRBV7-2, the J call TRBJ1-2; D gene unclear. Material: peripheral blood mononuclear cells (PBMCs), obtained at baseline. The CDR3 nucleotides are TGTGCCAGCAGCCCGGAGGTACGACCGATCTATGGCTACACCTTC. This gives the protein CASSPEVRPIYGYTF.